The present T cell receptor (beta chain) was sequenced within a study of identifying expanded T cells in peripheral blood. Data came from immunoSEQ multiplex PCR; TCRdb stores just in-frame clones and leaves some out. Of 50,000 to 65,000 clones listed, about 85% were seen once; the top ten hold about 20%. V shed 2 bases, J shed 6 bases, and the junction held 4 bases outside the gene matches. This CDR3 spans 15 amino acids. In germline, CDR1 is SGHDT, CDR2 YYEEEE. Healthy donors had no documented immune events, such as infections, while sampled. Sequenced sample: blood. This rearrangement joins TRBV5-6 to TRBJ2-1; the match to TRBD2 covers 11 bases. The receptor was derived from a person between 18 and 70 years old in good health. The CDR3 protein is CASSFLAGGANEQFF. CDR3 bases: TGTGCCAGCAGCTTCCTAGCGGGGGGCGCCAATGAGCAGTTCTTC.